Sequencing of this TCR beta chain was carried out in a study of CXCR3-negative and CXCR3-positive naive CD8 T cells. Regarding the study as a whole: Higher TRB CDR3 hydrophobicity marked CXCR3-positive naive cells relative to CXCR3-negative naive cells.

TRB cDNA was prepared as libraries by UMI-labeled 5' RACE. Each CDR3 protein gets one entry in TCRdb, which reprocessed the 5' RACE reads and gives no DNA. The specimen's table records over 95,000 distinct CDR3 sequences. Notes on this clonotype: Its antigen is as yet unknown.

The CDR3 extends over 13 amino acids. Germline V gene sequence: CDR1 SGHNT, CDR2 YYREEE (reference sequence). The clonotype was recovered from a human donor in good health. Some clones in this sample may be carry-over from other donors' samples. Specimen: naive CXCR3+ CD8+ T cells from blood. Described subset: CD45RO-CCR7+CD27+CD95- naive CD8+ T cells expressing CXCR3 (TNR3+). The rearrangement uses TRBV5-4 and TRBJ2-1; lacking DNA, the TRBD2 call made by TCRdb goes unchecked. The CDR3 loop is CASSSVASDEQFF.